These 22 T cell receptor beta chains were all obtained from the same sample, sequenced in a study of T cell changes during pregnancy in multiple sclerosis. Only in-frame clones appear in the TCRdb table, and some are missing; sequencing was by immunoSEQ multiplex PCR. The sample shows about 50,000 clones, approximately 90% of them seen only once. Material: CD4+ T cells from peripheral blood mononuclear cells, obtained after pregnancy. The receptors stem from a female donor with multiple sclerosis, enrolled in a pregnancy study.

The chain is built from TRBV19 and TRBJ2-2; D not resolved. The CDR3 runs to 13 residues. V lost 7 bases to trimming and J lost 0 bases, with 6 bases between them. Germline CDR1 LNHDA, CDR2 SQIVND (reference sequence). DNA of the CDR3: TGTGCCAGTAATGCGGCGAACACCGGGGAGCTGTTTTTT. It codes for CASNAANTGELFF.

V and J are TRBV9 and TRBJ2-2, with D possibly being TRBD1 (6 bases). V was clipped by 1 base and J by 4 bases, with 14 bases between them. The CDR3 consists of 16 residues. Germline CDR1 and CDR2: SGDLS and YYNGEE. CDR3 coding DNA: TGTGCCAGCAGCGTATTCGACAGGTTTTTCACCGGGGAGCTGTTTTTT. It specifies CASSVFDRFFTGELFF.

The gene calls are TRBV11-2 and TRBJ2-7, with D perhaps TRBD2 (5 bases). The germline V gene has CDR1 SGHAT and CDR2 FQNNGV. There are 11 residues in the CDR3. V lost 4 bases, J lost 5 bases, and 6 bases lay in between. The CDR3 bases are TGTGCCAGCAGCTCCGGGGACGAGCAGTACTTC. This encodes CASSSGDEQYF.

The chain uses TRBV11-2 and TRBJ2-3; D might be TRBD2 (5 bases). CDR3 length equals 15 residues. Germline CDR1 and CDR2: SGHAT and FQNNGV. The V end lost 3 bases, the J end lost 2 bases, and 12 bases lay between the germline ends. The DNA for the CDR3 is TGTGCCAGCAGCTTTACGGGGTCAGTCACAGATACGCAGTATTTT. Translated: CASSFTGSVTDTQYF. Filled out from reference TRBV11-2 and TRBJ2-3, the complete variable domain reads EAGVAQSPRYKIIEKRQSVAFWCNPISGHATLYWYQQILGQGPKLLIQFQNNGVVDDSQLPKDRFSAERLKGVDSTLKIQPAKLEDSAVYLCASSFTGSVTDTQYFGPGTRLTVL.

The rearrangement links TRBV5-5 to TRBJ1-2; 9 bases are a match to TRBD1. Looked up from germline, CDR1 is SGHKS and CDR2 is YYEKEE (reference sequence). V was pared by 5 bases and J by 8 bases, with 7 bases of the junction left unmatched. The CDR3 contains 13 residues. The CDR3 reads CASSLQGARGYTF. As DNA, the CDR3 is TGTGCCAGCAGTTTACAGGGGGCGCGGGGCTACACCTTC.

This sequence joins TRBV7-2 and TRBJ2-7; 8 positions agree with TRBD2. Germline CDR1 and CDR2: SGHTA and FQGNSA. CDR3 length: 14 amino acids. V lost 1 base and J lost 7; bases outside the gene matches: 6. The CDR3 nucleotides are TGTGCCAGCAGCTTAGACGGGAGGGTACGGGAGCAGTACTTC. Protein: CASSLDGRVREQYF.

CDR3 loop: CASRLAVGSGRLNTGELFF. Here the CDR3 DNA reads TGTGCCAGCAGACTAGCGGTCGGTAGTGGGCGGCTGAACACCGGGGAGCTGTTTTTT. This rearrangement joins TRBV28 to TRBJ2-2, with 8 bases that match TRBD2. V trimming: 6 bases; J trimming: 1 base; junction bases outside the gene matches: 16. Per the germline V gene, CDR1 is MDHEN and CDR2 is SYDVKM. The CDR3 is 19 residues long.

V gene TRBV21-1 combines with J gene TRBJ2-1; TRBD2, the D gene given by the table, was not confirmed from the DNA. TRBV21-1 is termed a pseudogene. This CDR3 contains 18 residues. The CDR3 nucleotides are TGTGCCAGCAGCAAAGCGCCCGAACTAGCGGGAGGGACCGGTGAGCAGTTCTTC. This encodes CASSKAPELAGGTGEQFF.

In this sample, this clone turned up once. The rearrangement joins TRBV27 to TRBJ1-2; D call uncertain. Per germline, CDR1 MNHEY and CDR2 SMNVEV (reference sequence). Trimming pared 3 bases from V and 1 base from J, leaving 15 bases between. The CDR3 runs 16 residues. CDR3 in amino acids: CASSFGRTVFNYGYTF. The CDR3 DNA reads TGTGCCAGCAGTTTCGGTAGAACAGTATTTAACTATGGCTACACCTTC.

CDR3 sequence reads: CASSIGGNTEAFF. CDR3 in DNA: TGTGCCAGTAGTATCGGGGGGAACACTGAAGCTTTCTTT. The rearrangement uses TRBV19 and TRBJ1-1; possibly TRBD1 for D (5 bases). Trimming took 3 bases from V and 1 from J, leaving 6 bases between them. The CDR3 length is 13 residues. CDR1 is LNHDA, CDR2 SQIVND, per germline (reference sequence).

V is TRBV4-1 and J is TRBJ2-1, with TRBD2 as a possible D gene (6 bases). Germline-derived CDR1 and CDR2 are MGHRA and YSYEKL. This CDR3 region has 15 residues. With 0 bases removed from V and 13 bases from J, the gap between germline ends came to 19 bases. CDR3 in amino acids: CASSQDFSSGKFQFF. The CDR3 DNA sequence: TGCGCCAGCAGCCAAGATTTTAGTAGCGGAAAGTTTCAGTTCTTC.

The gene calls are TRBV30 and TRBJ2-3; 10 bases agree with TRBD1. Germline V gene lookup returns CDR1 GTSNPN and CDR2 SVGIG (reference sequence). This CDR3 spans 14 amino acids. Trimming cost V 1 base and J 5 bases; bases outside gene matches: 3. CDR3 DNA sequence: TGTGCCTGGAGTGAAGGGACAGGGGAAGATACGCAGTATTTT. Its translation: CAWSEGTGEDTQYF.

The J gene is TRBJ2-6, the V gene TRBV14; D call uncertain. V was shortened by 1 base and J by 4 bases, with 11 bases between the two germline ends. Germline CDR1 SGHDN, CDR2 FVKESK. The CDR3 runs 16 residues. The CDR3 here is CASSQVTSSGANVLTF. DNA for the CDR3: TGTGCCAGCAGCCAAGTTACATCTTCGGGGGCCAACGTCCTGACTTTC.

The J gene is TRBJ1-1, the V gene TRBV18; D perhaps matches TRBD1 (6 bases). The CDR3 extends over 13 amino acids. Germline-derived CDR1 and CDR2 are KGHSH and LQKENI. Trimming left V 5 bases short and J 6 bases short, with 13 bases between. In DNA form, the CDR3 reads TGTGCCAGCTCAGTTAAACAGGGCTCTGAAGCTTTCTTT. Protein: CASSVKQGSEAFF. Full variable domain (remainder filled in from reference TRBV18 and TRBJ1-1): NAGVMQNPRHLVRRRGQEARLRCSPMKGHSHVYWYRQLPEEGLKFMVYLQKENIIDESGMPKERFSAEFPKEGPSILRIQQVVRGDSAAYFCASSVKQGSEAFFGQGTRLTVV.

The chain carries TRBV10-3 and TRBJ1-1; D gene unclear. V dropped 4 bases and J dropped 0 bases, with 9 bases sitting between them. Germline V lookup: CDR1 ENHRY, CDR2 SYGVKD. CDR3 size: 14 residues. The CDR3 region has the DNA TGTGCCATCAGTGGGCGGGCGATGAACACTGAAGCTTTCTTT. It is translated as CAISGRAMNTEAFF.

This chain uses TRBV5-1 with TRBJ2-7, with D perhaps TRBD1 (6 bases). The CDR3 consists of 13 residues. Trimming pared 4 bases from V and 3 bases from J, leaving 11 bases between. Germline V CDR1 and CDR2: SGHRS, YFSETQ. The CDR3 reads CASSEDSFYEQYF. As DNA, the CDR3 is TGCGCCAGCAGCGAGGACAGCTTCTACGAGCAGTACTTC.

The gene calls are TRBV7-2 and TRBJ2-3; TRBD2 aligns across 7 bases. The trim removed 1 base at V and 5 bases at J, leaving 12 bases unmatched. The CDR3 extends over 17 amino acids. Germline CDR1 is SGHTA and CDR2 is FQGNSA. In DNA form, the CDR3 reads TGTGCCAGCAGCTTAGATCGACCCGGGAGGCGCAGAGATACGCAGTATTTT. Its protein product is CASSLDRPGRRRDTQYF.

The CDR3 bases are TGCGCCAGCAGCCCCTACCCGGGACAGAGTACGAACACCGGGGAGCTGTTTTTT. Translated: CASSPYPGQSTNTGELFF. The J gene is TRBJ2-2, the V gene TRBV4-1; 7 nucleotides line up with TRBD1. CDR3 length: 18 residues. Germline CDR1 is MGHRA and CDR2 is YSYEKL. The ends lost 4 bases at V and 0 bases at J; junction bases unmatched: 11.

This chain connects TRBV11-2 to TRBJ2-1; D is perhaps TRBD2 (5 bases). V was trimmed by 8 bases and J by 13 bases, leaving 27 bases between them. The CDR3 runs to 15 residues. Per the germline V gene, CDR1 is SGHAT and CDR2 is FQNNGV. Here the CDR3 reads CASSPVEGWEKKQFF. CDR3 nucleotides: TGTGCCAGCTCCCCCGTTGAGGGCTGGGAAAAGAAACAGTTCTTC.

V and J are TRBV9 and TRBJ1-1; no reliable D call. CDR3 length: 15 residues. Trimming cost V 1 base and J 1 base, with 11 bases left between them. The germline CDR1 and CDR2 sequences are SGDLS and YYNGEE. CDR3 DNA: TGTGCCAGCAGCGTACTCGCCGGGGAGAACACTGAAGCTTTCTTT. Translated: CASSVLAGENTEAFF.

This chain links TRBV5-4 with TRBJ1-1; a weak D match, TRBD1 (5 bases). The CDR3 has 13 amino acids. The V gene lost 0 bases and the J gene lost 5 bases, with 8 bases spanning the gap. Germline V gives CDR1 SGHNT, CDR2 YYREEE (reference sequence). CDR3 sequence (DNA): TGTGCCAGCAGCTTGGGGGGGAGGACTGAAGCTTTCTTT. Amino acids: CASSLGGRTEAFF.

This chain connects TRBV7-7 to TRBJ2-7, with TRBD2 matching over 9 bases. In germline, CDR1 is SSHAT, CDR2 FNYEAQ (reference sequence). The CDR3 has 15 residues. V lost 1 base and J lost 3; bases outside the gene matches: 4. CDR3 DNA: TGTGCCAGCAGCTTAGAGCGGGGGGCGGACTACGAGCAGTACTTC. Translating it yields CASSLERGADYEQYF.